A selection of T cell receptor beta chains follows, all from one sample in a study of shared clonotypes between healthy human individuals. Profiling relied on immunoSEQ multiplex PCR, and the TCRdb table lists in-frame clones only, not all of them. Here the sample spans some 1.5 million clones, about 96% being singletons. The sample was naive CD4+ T cells sorted from blood. These receptors were obtained from a man aged 25-40 years in good health. The CDR3 runs from the conserved cysteine through the conserved F or W. The D gene is left open where the match is weak. Clone size is not always given. Where it is, it says once, few, many or a class for expanded clones.

v_call,j_call,clone_size,d_call,cdr3_aa,cdr3_nt
TRBV6-5,TRBJ2-5,.,.,CASSYSSNQETQYF,TGTGCCAGCAGTTACTCGAGTAACCAAGAGACCCAGTACTTC
TRBV19,TRBJ1-2,.,TRBD1,CATRGGRNYGYTF,TGTGCCACCAGGGGGGGCCGGAACTATGGCTACACCTTC
TRBV18,TRBJ2-1,once,TRBD1,CASSPSGGRYNEQFF,TGTGCCAGCTCACCGTCAGGGGGACGCTACAATGAGCAGTTCTTC
TRBV6-1,TRBJ2-7,.,TRBD2,CASGPGVAGVHEQYF,TGTGCCAGCGGTCCGGGGGTAGCGGGAGTGCACGAGCAGTACTTC
TRBV5-1,TRBJ2-2,.,.,CASSHTSTGELFF,TGCGCCAGCAGCCATACCTCAACCGGGGAGCTGTTTTTT
TRBV5-4,TRBJ1-2,.,.,CASSPGERAYGYTF,TGTGCCAGCAGCCCTGGGGAGAGGGCCTATGGCTACACCTTC
TRBV7-2,TRBJ2-3,.,TRBD1,CASSPGTGGGDTQYF,TGTGCCAGCAGCCCTGGGACAGGGGGAGGGGATACGCAGTATTTT
TRBV2,TRBJ2-7,.,.,CANSEAQKVAYEQYF,TGTGCCAACAGTGAAGCGCAGAAAGTCGCCTACGAGCAGTACTTC
TRBV11-2,TRBJ1-1,.,TRBD1,CASSHTNRWDRPNTEAFF,TGTGCCAGCAGCCACACGAACAGATGGGACAGGCCGAACACTGAAGCTTTCTTT
TRBV9,TRBJ2-2,.,TRBD2,CASSVAGGPPGELFF,TGTGCCAGCAGCGTAGCGGGAGGGCCCCCCGGGGAGCTGTTTTTT
TRBV10-2,TRBJ2-1,.,.,CASRGQGAGLNNEQFF,TGCGCCAGCAGGGGGCAGGGCGCGGGGCTTAACAATGAGCAGTTCTTC
TRBV7-2,TRBJ2-3,.,.,CASSFTYTQYF,TGTGCCAGCAGCTTTACTTATACGCAGTATTTT
TRBV7-2,TRBJ2-3,.,TRBD2,CASSPNSGRAGRATDTQYF,TGTGCCAGCAGCCCCAATAGCGGGAGGGCCGGTCGGGCCACAGATACGCAGTATTTT
TRBV27,TRBJ2-3,.,.,CASSLLSPSGTDTQYF,TGTGCCAGCAGTTTATTATCCCCTAGCGGCACAGATACGCAGTATTTT
TRBV11-3,TRBJ2-1,.,TRBD2,CASSSLGREGLPGEQFF,TGTGCCAGCAGCTCCCTTGGGCGGGAGGGCCTACCGGGTGAGCAGTTCTTC
TRBV28,TRBJ2-2,.,.,CASSFPVPNTGELFF,TGTGCCAGCAGTTTCCCTGTCCCGAACACCGGGGAGCTGTTTTTT
TRBV29-1,TRBJ1-1,.,.,CSVDGGTREAFF,TGCAGCGTTGATGGGGGTACGCGTGAAGCTTTCTTT
TRBV9,TRBJ1-1,.,.,CASSVVGGATEAFF,TGTGCCAGCAGCGTAGTTGGAGGGGCGACTGAAGCTTTCTTT
TRBV7-9,TRBJ2-7,.,TRBD1,CASSLTGTVYEQYF,TGTGCCAGCAGCTTAACCGGGACAGTCTACGAGCAGTACTTC
TRBV5-6,TRBJ2-3,once,TRBD2,CASSPPLAGGSDTQYF,TGTGCCAGCAGCCCCCCCCTAGCGGGGGGTTCAGATACGCAGTATTTT
TRBV5-6,TRBJ2-6,.,TRBD2,CASTVLAGSGANVLTF,TGTGCCAGCACCGTACTAGCGGGATCTGGGGCCAACGTCCTGACTTTC
TRBV6-5,TRBJ1-2,.,.,CASKLGDNNGYTF,TGTGCCAGCAAGTTGGGGGACAACAATGGCTACACCTTC
TRBV9,TRBJ1-4,.,.,CASSVGREPNEKLFF,TGTGCCAGCAGCGTGGGACGGGAGCCTAATGAAAAACTGTTTTTT
TRBV28,TRBJ1-1,.,.,CASSKNTEAFF,TGTGCCAGCAGCAAGAACACTGAAGCTTTCTTT
TRBV30,TRBJ2-7,.,TRBD2,CAWSVGRREREQYF,TGTGCCTGGAGTGTAGGGCGGCGGGAGAGGGAGCAGTACTTC